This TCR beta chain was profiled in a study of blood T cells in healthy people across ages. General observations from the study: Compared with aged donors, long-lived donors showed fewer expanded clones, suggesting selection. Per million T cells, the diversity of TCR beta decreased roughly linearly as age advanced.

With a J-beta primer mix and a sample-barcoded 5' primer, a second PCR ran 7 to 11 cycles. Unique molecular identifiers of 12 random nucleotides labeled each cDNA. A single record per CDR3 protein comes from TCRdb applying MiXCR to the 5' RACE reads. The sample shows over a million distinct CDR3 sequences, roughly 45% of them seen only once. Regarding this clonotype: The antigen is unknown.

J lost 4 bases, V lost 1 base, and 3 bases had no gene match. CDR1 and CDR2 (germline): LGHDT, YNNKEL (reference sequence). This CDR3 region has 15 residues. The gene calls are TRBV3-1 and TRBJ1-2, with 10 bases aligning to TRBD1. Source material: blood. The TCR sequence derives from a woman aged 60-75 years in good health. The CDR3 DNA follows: TGTGCCAGCAGCCAAGGGACAGGGGGATCCTATGGCTACACCTTC. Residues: CASSQGTGGSYGYTF.